This TCR beta chain is from a study of neurological immune-mediated disorders. Findings and caveats of the study: Expanded clones shared no identical CDR3 amino acid sequences across subjects, which suggested private TCR-beta repertoires in all groups.

As for the cDNA, it was generated by 5'RACE with 10-nucleotide random UMIs. TCRdb processed the 5' RACE reads anew with MiXCR; each CDR3 protein has one entry. The sample gives roughly 88,000 distinct CDR3 sequences, roughly 3.3% of which show up once; about 3% is in the top ten. This clonotype was found many times. Its specificity is unknown. The CDR3 runs 12 residues. Germline CDR1 reads MNHEY; CDR2 reads SVGEGT. V lost 2 bases, J lost 5 bases, and 1 base lay in between. The sample taken for sequencing was PBMCs. The V gene is TRBV6-2 or TRBV6-3, the J gene TRBJ1-6; D gene uncertain. This clonotype was obtained from a woman aged 45-65 years with multiple sclerosis. CDR3 nucleotide sequence: TGTGCCAGCAGTTACGATAATTCACCCCTCCACTTT. Translated, it gives CASSYDNSPLHF.